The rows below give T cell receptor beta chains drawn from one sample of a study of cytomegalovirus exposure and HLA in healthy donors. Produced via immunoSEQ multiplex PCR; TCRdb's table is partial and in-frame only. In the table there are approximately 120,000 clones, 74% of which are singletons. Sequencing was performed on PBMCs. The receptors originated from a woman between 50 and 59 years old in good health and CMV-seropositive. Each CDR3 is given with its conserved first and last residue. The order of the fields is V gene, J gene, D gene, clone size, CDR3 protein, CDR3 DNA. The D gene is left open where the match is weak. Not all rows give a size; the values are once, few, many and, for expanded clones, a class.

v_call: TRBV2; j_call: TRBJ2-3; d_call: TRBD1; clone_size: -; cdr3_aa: CANDGQGGADTQYF; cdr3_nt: TGTGCCAACGACGGACAGGGGGGCGCAGATACGCAGTATTTT
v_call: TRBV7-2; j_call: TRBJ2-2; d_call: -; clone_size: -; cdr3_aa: CASSLDYTGELFF; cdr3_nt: TGTGCCAGCAGCTTAGACTACACCGGGGAGCTGTTTTTT
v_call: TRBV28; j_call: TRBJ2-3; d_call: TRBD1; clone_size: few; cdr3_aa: CASSLGQYTDTQYF; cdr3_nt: TGTGCCAGCAGTTTGGGACAGTACACAGATACGCAGTATTTT
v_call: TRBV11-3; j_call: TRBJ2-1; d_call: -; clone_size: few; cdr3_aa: CASREGRGDEQFF; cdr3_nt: TGTGCCAGCAGGGAGGGAAGGGGCGATGAGCAGTTCTTC
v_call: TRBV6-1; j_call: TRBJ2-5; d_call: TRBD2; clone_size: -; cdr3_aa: CASGKRGPETQYF; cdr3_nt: TGTGCCAGCGGTAAGCGGGGGCCGGAGACCCAGTACTTC
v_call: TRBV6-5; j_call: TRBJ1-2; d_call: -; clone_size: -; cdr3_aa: CASSYAGSGYTF; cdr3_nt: TGTGCCAGCAGTTACGCGGGGTCGGGCTACACCTTC
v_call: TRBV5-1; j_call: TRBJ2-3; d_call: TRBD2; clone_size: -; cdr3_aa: CASSLGSGGGDTQYF; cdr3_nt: TGCGCCAGCAGCTTGGGTAGCGGGGGAGGAGATACGCAGTATTTT
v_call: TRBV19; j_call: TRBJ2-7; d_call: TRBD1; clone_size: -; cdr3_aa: CASSYGQGAFYEQYF; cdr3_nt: TGTGCCAGTAGTTACGGACAGGGGGCTTTCTACGAGCAGTACTTC
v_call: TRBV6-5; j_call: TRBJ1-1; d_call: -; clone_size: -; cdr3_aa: CASSYSAQGRTEAFF; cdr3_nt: TGTGCCAGCAGTTACTCGGCACAGGGCCGCACTGAAGCTTTCTTT
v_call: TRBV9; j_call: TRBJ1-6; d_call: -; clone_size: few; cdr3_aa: CASSVAAAGDSPLHF; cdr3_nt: TGTGCCAGCAGCGTAGCTGCGGCAGGGGACTCACCCCTCCACTTT
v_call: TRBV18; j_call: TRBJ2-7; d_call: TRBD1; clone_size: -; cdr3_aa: CASSPTRGRSYEQYF; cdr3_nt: TGTGCCAGCTCACCAACCAGGGGGCGTTCGTACGAGCAGTACTTC
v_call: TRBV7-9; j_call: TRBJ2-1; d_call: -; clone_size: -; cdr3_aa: CASSPRSLGYNEQFF; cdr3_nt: TGTGCCAGCAGCCCGCGGTCACTAGGATATAATGAGCAGTTCTTC
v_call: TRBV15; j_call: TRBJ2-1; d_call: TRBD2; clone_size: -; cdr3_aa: CATSRDGGLENEQFF; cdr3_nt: TGTGCCACCAGCAGAGATGGGGGACTAGAGAATGAGCAGTTCTTC